The 8 T cell receptor beta chains reported below all come from one sample, sequenced in a study of shared clonotypes between healthy human individuals. Clones were sequenced by immunoSEQ multiplex PCR, and TCRdb holds only the in-frame ones, with some missing. This repertoire shows 2 million to 2.5 million clones, less than 95% found once; its top ten account for about 0.36%. The sample comprised naive CD4+ T cells from PBMCs. The subset was: CD45RA+ positively selected. The receptors shown here come from a man between 18 and 35 years old in good health. Some clones in this sample may be carry-over from other donors' samples.

The chain links TRBV4-1 to TRBJ2-7, with 10 bases lining up with TRBD2. This CDR3 region has 16 residues. Germline V gene lookup returns CDR1 MGHRA and CDR2 YSYEKL. The trim removed 8 bases at V and 2 bases at J, leaving 12 bases unmatched. The CDR3 protein is CASGHDSGRTPYEQYF. The DNA for the CDR3 is TGCGCCAGCGGACACGATAGCGGGAGGACGCCCTACGAGCAGTACTTC.

The J gene is TRBJ1-1, the V gene TRBV7-9; TRBD1 matches 7 bases. Germline lookup yields CDR1 SEHNR and CDR2 FQNEAQ (reference sequence). The CDR3 covers 15 residues. V trimming: 5 bases; J trimming: 3 bases; junction bases outside the gene matches: 9. CDR3 bases: TGTGCCAGCAGCGAAAATGTGGGACAGCACACTGAAGCTTTCTTT. Its translation is CASSENVGQHTEAFF.

This clone has more than one count but fewer than ten. The chain links TRBV30 to TRBJ1-1, with D unclear. Between the trimmed V and J ends, which lost 5 bases and 10 bases, there was a span of 20 bases. Germline CDR1 reads GTSNPN; CDR2 reads SVGIG (reference sequence). The CDR3 is made up of 13 amino acids. This CDR3 reads CAWGSGVGSIAFF. The CDR3 nucleotides are TGTGCCTGGGGGTCAGGAGTTGGCTCCATAGCTTTCTTT.

The chain couples TRBV9 to TRBJ2-7; D is possibly TRBD1 (6 bases). Germline assignment: CDR1 SGDLS and CDR2 YYNGEE. Trimming removed 4 bases from V and 4 bases from J, with 21 bases in between. There are 16 residues in the CDR3. The CDR3 sequence: CASSPSPLARGYEQYF. In nucleotides, the CDR3 is TGTGCCAGCAGCCCGAGCCCCCTAGCAAGGGGGTACGAGCAGTACTTC.

The chain is built from TRBV7-3 and TRBJ2-1; 8 nucleotides line up with TRBD2. Germline CDR1 reads SGHTA; CDR2 reads FQGTGA. V lost 5 bases to trimming and J lost 9 bases; unmatched junction nucleotides: 12. The CDR3 covers 15 residues. CDR3 residues: CASSATGLDTGEQFF. CDR3 DNA sequence: TGTGCCAGCAGCGCAACGGGACTAGATACTGGTGAGCAGTTCTTC.

The chain has TRBV6-5 and TRBJ2-3; unclear D gene. Germline V gives CDR1 MNHEY, CDR2 SVGAGI. The V and J ends lost 6 bases and 3 bases respectively, with 10 bases between them. This CDR3 contains 13 residues. CDR3 DNA sequence: TGTGCCAGCAGCTACGTCCGTACAGATACGCAGTATTTT. Its protein is CASSYVRTDTQYF.

The rearrangement uses TRBV7-2 and TRBJ2-1; 7 nucleotides agree with TRBD2. CDR1 is SGHTA, CDR2 FQGNSA, per germline. This CDR3 is built from 15 residues. The ends lost 2 bases at V and 4 bases at J; junction bases unmatched: 5. The CDR3 bases are TGTGCCAGCAGCTTATTCTCGGGGGGTTACAATGAGCAGTTCTTC. Protein product: CASSLFSGGYNEQFF.

The gene calls are TRBV11-2 and TRBJ1-5, with D unclear. The V gene's germline CDR1 is SGHAT and CDR2 FQNNGV. The CDR3 runs to 15 residues. Trimming shortened V by 5 bases and J by 1 base, and 12 bases separated the two germline ends. CDR3 sequence reads: CASSHSHASNQPQHF. The CDR3 nucleotides read TGTGCCAGCAGCCACAGCCACGCGAGCAATCAGCCCCAGCATTTT.